What follows are 16 T cell receptor beta chains derived from one specimen sequenced in a study of identical twins. TCRdb redid the calling of the 5' RACE reads with MiXCR, one entry per CDR3 protein. The sample consists of more than 400,000 distinct CDR3 sequences, roughly 15% of them appearing once. These data were also reused for a study on yellow fever vaccine responses in identical twins.

The sequenced sample was CD4+ T cells sorted from blood. The receptors derive from a woman aged 18-29 years in good health.

This clonotype was counted between two and nine times. The chain couples TRBV20-1 to TRBJ2-2; D is possibly TRBD2 (5 bases). V lost 3 bases and J lost 5, with 13 bases in between. This CDR3 has 14 residues. CDR1 DFQATT and CDR2 SNEGSKA come from the germline V gene (reference sequence). This chain's CDR3 is CSARRVLGTGELFF. The CDR3 nucleotides read TGCAGTGCTAGGAGGGTCCTAGGGACCGGGGAGCTGTTTTTT.

The J gene is TRBJ2-2, the V gene TRBV12-3 or TRBV12-4; the D gene could be TRBD1 or TRBD2 (5 bases each). Deletions cut 1 base from V and 3 bases from J, with 9 bases between. The CDR3 has 15 residues. The CDR3 DNA reads as TGTGCCAGCAGTTTAGAGAGGGGATACACCGGGGAGCTGTTTTTT. Its translation: CASSLERGYTGELFF.

A few counts support this clonotype. The chain joins TRBV11-2 to TRBJ2-7; 10 nucleotides line up with TRBD1. V lost 4 bases to trimming and J lost 2 bases; unmatched junction nucleotides: 2. The germline V gene encodes CDR1 SGHAT and CDR2 FQNNGV. The CDR3 consists of 14 residues. The CDR3 DNA reads TGTGCCAGCAGCTCGGACAGGGGGGCCTACGAGCAGTACGTC. Translation: CASSSDRGAYEQYV.

The chain has TRBV28 and TRBJ2-1, with TRBD2 matching 11 bases. CDR1 and CDR2 (germline): MDHEN, SYDVKM. This CDR3 contains 16 residues. Losses at the gene ends were 5 bases for V and 6 bases for J; bases not matched to a gene: 9. The CDR3 DNA reads TGTGCCAGCAGTGCGATCCCGACTAGCGGGATCAATGAGCAGTTCTTC. This gives the protein CASSAIPTSGINEQFF. The full variable domain, with the rest looked up from reference TRBV28 and TRBJ2-1, is DVKVTQSSRYLVKRTGEKVFLECVQDMDHENMFWYRQDPGLGLRLIYFSYDVKMKEKGDIPEGYSVSREKKERFSLILESASTNQTSMYLCASSAIPTSGINEQFFGPGTRLTVL.

In its sample, this clonotype was seen a few times. The chain is built from TRBV20-1 and TRBJ1-4, with TRBD1 matching 7 bases. Germline V CDR1 and CDR2: DFQATT, SNEGSKA (reference sequence). With 6 bases clipped from V and 8 bases from J, the junction kept 12 bases outside the gene matches. The CDR3 length is 14 residues. CDR3 nucleotide sequence: TGCAGTGCCCTGACCGGGACAGTAATGGAAAAACTGTTTTTT. Protein: CSALTGTVMEKLFF.

The V gene is TRBV20-1, the J gene TRBJ2-1; 9 bases are a match to TRBD1. The V gene end was trimmed by 4 bases and the J gene end by 5 bases; junction bases not matched to a gene: 6. Germline V gene sequence: CDR1 DFQATT, CDR2 SNEGSKA (reference sequence). The CDR3 consists of 14 residues. CDR3 in DNA: TGCAGTGCTACCGACAGGGGGGCCCACAATGAGCAGTTCTTC. The encoded protein is CSATDRGAHNEQFF.

The J gene is TRBJ2-1, the V gene TRBV12-3 or TRBV12-4; the match to TRBD2 covers 13 bases. The CDR3 is 17 residues long. The CDR3, as DNA: TGTACCTGCAGTTTAATTTTTGGGACTAGCGGGAACAATGAGCAGTTCTTC. This gives the protein CTCSLIFGTSGNNEQFF.

The V call is TRBV29-1, the J call TRBJ2-5, with D unclear. V gave up 4 bases and J gave up 0 bases, with 12 bases separating them. Per germline, CDR1 SQVTM and CDR2 ANQGSEA. The CDR3 loop spans 14 amino acids. In DNA, the CDR3 is TGCAGCGTTGGTCAGAATCTATACCAAGAGACCCAGTACTTC. As protein: CSVGQNLYQETQYF.

Comments on this clonotype: At one end, the junction sequence differs from germline, possibly due to a read error. This chain links TRBV20-1 with TRBJ2-5, with a possible D match to TRBD2 (5 bases). Looked up from germline, CDR1 is DFQATT and CDR2 is SNEGSKA (reference sequence). CDR3 length: 11 amino acids. CDR3 loop: CSTRAGETQYF. The CDR3 DNA is TGCAGTACTAGGGCCGGGGAGACCCAGTACTTC.

Ten or more counts support this clonotype. V and J are TRBV27 and TRBJ2-7; either TRBD1 or TRBD2 may supply D (5 bases each). The germline V gene has CDR1 MNHEY and CDR2 SMNVEV (reference sequence). There are 14 residues in the CDR3. The V end lost 4 bases, the J end lost 0 bases, and 10 bases lay between the germline ends. The CDR3 DNA sequence: TGTGCCAGCAGTTATAAGGGGAGCTCCTACGAGCAGTACTTC. This gives the protein CASSYKGSSYEQYF.

This clonotype has only a few counts. This chain links TRBV5-1 with TRBJ2-1; 8 nucleotides match TRBD2. The CDR3 is 16 amino acids. With 0 bases clipped from V and 3 bases from J, the junction kept 5 bases outside the gene matches. CDR1 SGHRS and CDR2 YFSETQ come from the germline V gene. The CDR3 coding sequence is TGCGCCAGCAGCTTGGAAGGTAGCGGGATCTACAATGAGCAGTTCTTC. It encodes CASSLEGSGIYNEQFF.

The chain employs TRBV20-1 and TRBJ2-5; TRBD2 is a possible D gene (6 bases). CDR1 is DFQATT and CDR2 is SNEGSKA in the germline V gene (reference sequence). The CDR3 has 14 residues. Between the trimmed V and J ends, which lost 5 bases and 1 base, there was a span of 14 bases. In nucleotides, the CDR3 is TGCAGTGCTGCCCCACTAGCAACCCAAGAGACCCAGTACTTC. Amino acid sequence: CSAAPLATQETQYF.

V gene TRBV2 combines with J gene TRBJ2-7; 12 positions match TRBD1. CDR3 length: 17 amino acids. Trimming cost V 6 bases and J 1 base; bases outside gene matches: 10. CDR1 and CDR2 (germline): SNHLY, FYNNEI. CDR3 nucleotides: TGTGCCAGCAGGCGATGGGACAGGGGGCAATGGTCCTACGAGCAGTACGTC. The encoded protein is CASRRWDRGQWSYEQYV.

This chain connects TRBV29-1 to TRBJ2-3; the match to TRBD2 covers 9 bases. Germline values: CDR1 SQVTM, CDR2 ANQGSEA. Unmatched junction bases numbered 3, after V lost 4 bases and J lost 4 bases. This CDR3 spans 13 amino acids. CDR3 DNA: TGCAGCGTTGTAGCGGGAGTGGCAGATACGCAGTATTTT. It codes for CSVVAGVADTQYF.

Ten or more counts support this clonotype. This sequence joins TRBV20-1 and TRBJ2-7; 12 bases align to TRBD2. Per the germline V gene, CDR1 is DFQATT and CDR2 is SNEGSKA (reference sequence). This CDR3 region has 14 residues. After removal of 5 bases from V and 6 bases from J, the junction contained 8 bases not matched to a gene. Here the CDR3 reads CSAATSGRGSEQYF. CDR3 nucleotides: TGCAGTGCTGCGACTAGCGGGAGAGGTTCCGAGCAGTACTTC.

The J gene is TRBJ2-3, the V gene TRBV4-1; D may be TRBD1 (6 bases). The germline CDR1 and CDR2 sequences are MGHRA and YSYEKL. V was shortened by 0 bases and J by 6 bases, with 10 bases between the two germline ends. The CDR3 has 14 amino acids. The CDR3 protein is CASSQDPRGDTQYF. The DNA of the CDR3 is TGCGCCAGCAGCCAAGATCCAAGGGGGGATACGCAGTATTTT.